This TCR beta chain was observed in a study of post-analysis software for immune sequencing data. In regard to this clonotype: The antigen remains undetermined.

Prepared libraries of TCR beta cDNA carried unique molecular identifiers. TCRdb processed the PCR reads anew with MiXCR; each CDR3 protein has one entry. The data show about 400,000 distinct CDR3 sequences, with roughly 38% seen just once and about an eighth held by the top ten. Study outcomes and limitations: TRBV segments more frequent in patients than in controls numbered five and included TRBV5-6, TRBV5-1 and TRBV20-1. Controls' normalized Chao1 diversity significantly exceeded that of multiple sclerosis patients.

With 6 bases clipped from V and 4 bases from J, the junction kept 7 bases outside the gene matches. The CDR3 has 17 amino acids. What was sequenced was blood. This chain connects TRBV12-3 or TRBV12-4 to TRBJ2-3; 16 bases are shared with TRBD2. The sequence was obtained from a girl aged 5 to 17 with multiple sclerosis. The CDR3 is CASSGTSGGASSDTQYF. In DNA, the CDR3 is TGTGCCAGCAGCGGGACTAGCGGGGGGGCAAGTTCAGATACGCAGTATTTT.